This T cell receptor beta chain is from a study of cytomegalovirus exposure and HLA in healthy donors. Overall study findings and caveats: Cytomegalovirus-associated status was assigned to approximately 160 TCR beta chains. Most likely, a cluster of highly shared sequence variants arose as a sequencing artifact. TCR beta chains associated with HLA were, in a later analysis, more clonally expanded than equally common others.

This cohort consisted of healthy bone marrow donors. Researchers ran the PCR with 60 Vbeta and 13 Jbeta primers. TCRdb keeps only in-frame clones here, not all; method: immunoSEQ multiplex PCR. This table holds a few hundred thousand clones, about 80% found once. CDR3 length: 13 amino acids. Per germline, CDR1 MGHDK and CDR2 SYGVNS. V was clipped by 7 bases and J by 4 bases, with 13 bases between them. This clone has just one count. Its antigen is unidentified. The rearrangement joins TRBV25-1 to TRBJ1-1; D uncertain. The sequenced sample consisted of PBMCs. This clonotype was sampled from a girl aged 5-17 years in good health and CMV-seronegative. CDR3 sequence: CASTRGWGTEAFF. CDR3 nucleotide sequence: TGTGCCAGCACGCGGGGTTGGGGCACTGAAGCTTTCTTT. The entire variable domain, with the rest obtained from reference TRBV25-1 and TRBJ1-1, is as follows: EADIYQTPRYLVIGTGKKITLECSQTMGHDKMYWYQQDPGMELHLIHYSYGVNSTEKGDLSSESTVSRIRTEHFPLTLESARPSHTSQYLCASTRGWGTEAFFGQGTRLTVV.